This T cell receptor (beta chain) originates from a study of blood T cells in healthy people across ages. The study isolated at least 7 million PBMCs from each sample. Germline assignment: CDR1 SNHLY and CDR2 FYNNEI. V lost 4 bases, J lost 0 bases, and 6 bases lay in between. The CDR3 contains 13 residues. Primers used in a second PCR of roughly 7 to 11 cycles were a sample-barcoded 5' primer and a J-beta primer mix. Individual samples furnished no less than 2.5 million CDR3-containing paired-end reads apiece. TCRdb passed the 5' RACE reads through MiXCR, listing each CDR3 protein once. The table lists 730,000 or so distinct CDR3 sequences, less than 45% of them singletons. This clonotype appeared many times.

The chain recombines TRBV2 with TRBJ2-5, with D hard to call. This sequence was found in a man at least 80 years old in good health. Sequenced material: blood. The chain's CDR3 is CASSVVYQETQYF. The DNA for the CDR3 is TGTGCCAGCAGTGTTGTGTACCAAGAGACCCAGTACTTC.